The present entry profiles one T cell receptor beta chain with its context. Its antigen is still unknown. Extraction and reverse transcription of RNA yielded cDNA as the sequencing template. Profiled with immunoSEQ multiplex PCR; TCRdb holds only in-frame clones, not every one. The repertoire holds about 260,000 clones, with 60% as singletons. Treatment reported: oral pan-JAK inhibitor, 5-10 mg twice daily. CDR3 size: 14 residues. The germline V gene has CDR1 MNHEY and CDR2 SVGAGI. Trimming took 4 bases from V and 4 from J; bases not matched to a gene: 6. This record comes from a study of CD8+ T cells in alopecia areata. In the study overall: Scoring of treated patients' severity used the percentage of affected scalp area.

Points from the study as a whole: Many expanded lesional clones persisted in scalp and blood during tofacitinib treatment.

Specimen: CD4+ T cells sorted from blood, collected around week 53, from a patient treated with tofacitinib. The chain employs TRBV6-5 and TRBJ1-2, with 7 bases that match TRBD1. This receptor was identified in a human donor with alopecia areata. CDR3 loop: CASSSPTGTYGYTF. The CDR3 DNA sequence: TGTGCCAGCAGTTCCCCGACAGGGACCTATGGCTACACCTTC.